The entry that follows covers one TCR beta chain sequence. The junction had 3 bases not matched to a gene; V was cut back by 4 bases and J by 4 bases. CDR1 and CDR2 (germline): SGHDN, FVKESK. The CDR3 consists of 14 residues. The record originates from a study of shared clonotypes between healthy human individuals. Across the study: Three plates each covered CD4 naive and memory; CD8 naive two, CD8 memory one.

Deep was the level used in running the assay. Authors' analysis steps: ImmunoSEQ junction-only sequences lacked quality scores, so their filtering differed. Profiled with immunoSEQ multiplex PCR; TCRdb holds only in-frame clones, not every one. V and J calls plus clone size are reproduced from that table; the DNA served to infer D and trimming. The profile shows 2 million to 2.5 million clones, approximately 93% of them singletons. The chain is built from TRBV14 and TRBJ2-1, with 8 bases matching TRBD1. This receptor was obtained from a man aged 18-30 years in good health. Some clones in this sample may be carry-over from other donors' samples. Sequences were obtained from naive CD4+ T cells from PBMCs. The subset is: CD45RA+ positively selected. CDR3 nucleotide sequence: TGTGCCAGCAGCCTCAGGGGGCGATACAATGAGCAGTTCTTC. Residues: CASSLRGRYNEQFF.